Listed below are T cell receptor beta chains from one sample, sequenced in a study of T cells in Graves' hyperthyroidism and ophthalmopathy. TCRdb reprocessed the multiplex PCR reads with MiXCR, giving one entry per CDR3 protein. The table shows approximately 600,000 distinct CDR3 sequences, with 15% to 20% occurring only once. Input material: blood. The receptors originated from a woman aged 25 to 39 with Graves' hyperthyroidism. Both conserved end residues are part of each CDR3. A D gene is named only where the DNA matches it firmly. Expanded clones get a size class; other rows say once, few or many, or leave the size out.

NA,TRBJ1-5,NA,TRBV6-9,15,CASSPPRNYNQPQHF,TGCGCCAGCAGCCCTCCCAGAAACTACAATCAGCCCCAGCATTTT
TRBD1,TRBJ2-1,many,TRBV27,14,CASSSRTGYNEQFF,TGTGCCAGCAGTTCCCGGACAGGCTACAATGAGCAGTTCTTC
NA,TRBJ2-2,NA,TRBV4-1,15,CASSQDRQGNGELFF,TGCGCCAGCAGCCAAGATCGGCAGGGGAACGGGGAGCTGTTTTTT
TRBD2,TRBJ2-7,many,TRBV11-2,14,CASSRTSPTYEQYF,TGTGCCAGCAGCAGGACTAGCCCTACCTACGAGCAGTACTTC
TRBD1,TRBJ2-7,many,TRBV7-3,15,CASSPVTGGNYEQYF,TGTGCCAGCAGCCCTGTGACAGGGGGCAACTACGAGCAGTACTTC
TRBD2,TRBJ2-1,NA,TRBV4-1,16,CASSSPTSGNANEQFF,TGCGCCAGCAGCTCTCCGACTAGCGGGAATGCCAATGAGCAGTTCTTC
NA,TRBJ2-1,few,TRBV6-5,16,CASSYYEGVAYNEQFF,TGTGCCAGCAGTTACTATGAGGGAGTCGCCTACAATGAGCAGTTCTTC
NA,TRBJ2-3,many,TRBV3-1,12,CASSHEGDTQYF,TGTGCCAGCAGCCATGAGGGAGATACGCAGTATTTT
NA,TRBJ2-7,many,TRBV7-9,14,CASTSRGPEAQQYF,TGTGCCAGCACCTCCCGGGGGCCCGAGGCGCAGCAGTACTTC
NA,TRBJ2-7,few,TRBV7-2,14,CASSLSPQSYEQYF,TGTGCCAGCAGCTTATCCCCGCAGTCCTACGAGCAGTACTTC
NA,TRBJ2-1,many,TRBV20-1,15,CSARVGGTVYNEQFF,TGCAGTGCTAGAGTGGGCGGGACAGTGTACAATGAGCAGTTCTTC
NA,TRBJ2-7,many,TRBV20-1,14,CSARDQRQLYEQYF,TGCAGTGCTAGAGATCAGCGGCAGCTCTACGAGCAGTACTTC
NA,TRBJ2-1,many,TRBV6-2/TRBV6-3,14,CASTDIPQGDEQFF,TGTGCCAGCACCGATATCCCACAGGGCGATGAGCAGTTCTTC
NA,TRBJ1-6,few,TRBV5-5,15,CASSLNRVENSPLHF,TGTGCCAGCAGCTTGAACAGGGTGGAAAATTCACCCCTCCACTTT
NA,TRBJ1-2,NA,TRBV16,14,CASSPRGSNYGYTF,TGTGCCAGCAGCCCCAGGGGAAGTAACTATGGCTACACCTTC
NA,TRBJ1-3,many,TRBV6-2/TRBV6-3,13,CASRPWAGNTIYF,TGTGCCAGCAGGCCATGGGCTGGAAACACCATATATTTT
NA,TRBJ1-2,NA,TRBV19,14,CASSTALPRGGYTF,TGTGCCAGTAGTACGGCTCTTCCCAGGGGCGGCTACACCTTC
NA,TRBJ1-1,few,TRBV14,13,CASSPQVLSQAFF,TGTGCCAGCAGCCCTCAAGTGCTGAGTCAGGCTTTCTTT
NA,TRBJ2-3,NA,TRBV2,15,CASSEASPSTDTQYF,TGTGCCAGCAGTGAGGCAAGCCCTAGCACAGATACGCAGTATTTT
NA,TRBJ2-2,many,TRBV2,15,CASNRDGANTGELFF,TGTGCCAGCAACCGGGACGGAGCGAACACCGGGGAGCTGTTTTTT
TRBD1,TRBJ1-2,few,TRBV7-9,15,CASSLAQGTGHGYTF,TGTGCCAGCAGCTTAGCTCAAGGGACAGGTCATGGCTACACCTTC
NA,TRBJ2-7,many,TRBV27,15,CASSRSGSFLYEQYF,TGTGCCAGCAGTAGATCCGGGTCCTTTCTCTACGAGCAGTACTTC
NA,TRBJ2-3,many,TRBV11-2,16,CASSPGGDRDTDTQYF,TGTGCCAGCAGCCCGGGAGGGGACAGGGACACAGATACGCAGTATTTT
NA,TRBJ2-1,few,TRBV4-3,15,CASSQDMAGYNEQFF,TGCGCCAGCAGCCAAGATATGGCGGGGTACAATGAGCAGTTCTTC
NA,TRBJ2-1,NA,TRBV24-1,13,CASSRVGYNEQFF,TGTGCCTCGTCCCGAGTGGGTTACAATGAGCAGTTCTTC
TRBD2,TRBJ2-7,many,TRBV3-1,13,CASSRTSRGEQYF,TGTGCCAGCAGCCGGACTAGCAGGGGCGAGCAGTACTTC
TRBD1,TRBJ1-2,few,TRBV7-9,15,CASSLATGTVYGYTF,TGTGCCAGCAGCTTAGCGACCGGGACAGTCTATGGCTACACCTTC
TRBD1,TRBJ1-2,few,TRBV20-1,15,CSAAQESRGLYGYTF,TGCAGTGCTGCTCAGGAGTCCAGGGGGCTCTACGGCTACACCTTC
TRBD1,TRBJ2-4,many,TRBV20-1,15,CSAREAGTGENIQYF,TGCAGTGCTAGGGAGGCCGGGACAGGGGAAAACATTCAGTACTTC
TRBD1,TRBJ2-2,few,TRBV5-1,18,CASSSVPGQDVNTGELFF,TGCGCCAGCAGCTCCGTCCCGGGACAGGACGTGAACACCGGGGAGCTGTTTTTT
NA,TRBJ1-5,many,TRBV24-1,16,CATSDPGGRIDQPQHF,TGTGCCACCAGTGATCCAGGTGGGAGGATTGATCAGCCCCAGCATTTT
NA,TRBJ2-2,many,TRBV5-1,14,CASSLVENSGELFF,TGCGCCAGCAGCTTAGTAGAAAATTCGGGGGAGCTGTTTTTT
TRBD1,TRBJ2-1,many,TRBV6-6,17,CASSYSKGALDVNEQFF,TGTGCCAGCAGTTACTCAAAGGGGGCCTTAGACGTCAATGAGCAGTTCTTC